The following is a T cell receptor (beta chain) sequence with its context. This sample stems from a study of T cell responses to AZD1222 COVID-19 vaccine. Assay: immunoSEQ multiplex PCR; the TCRdb copy retains only in-frame clones and omits some. The sample includes approximately 100,000 clones, 85% to 90% seen only once; the top ten take approximately 5%. V was cut by 5 bases and J by 2 bases, with 2 bases left in between. This CDR3 has 11 amino acids. Germline V gives CDR1 SEHNR, CDR2 FQNEAQ (reference sequence). The specimen comprised peripheral blood, sampled 28 days after the second AZD1222 dose. V and J are TRBV7-9 and TRBJ2-3; the D is unclear. This receptor was obtained from an adult who received the AZD1222 COVID-19 vaccine. The CDR3 protein is CASSHTDTQYF. The CDR3 bases are TGTGCCAGCAGCCACACAGATACGCAGTATTTT.